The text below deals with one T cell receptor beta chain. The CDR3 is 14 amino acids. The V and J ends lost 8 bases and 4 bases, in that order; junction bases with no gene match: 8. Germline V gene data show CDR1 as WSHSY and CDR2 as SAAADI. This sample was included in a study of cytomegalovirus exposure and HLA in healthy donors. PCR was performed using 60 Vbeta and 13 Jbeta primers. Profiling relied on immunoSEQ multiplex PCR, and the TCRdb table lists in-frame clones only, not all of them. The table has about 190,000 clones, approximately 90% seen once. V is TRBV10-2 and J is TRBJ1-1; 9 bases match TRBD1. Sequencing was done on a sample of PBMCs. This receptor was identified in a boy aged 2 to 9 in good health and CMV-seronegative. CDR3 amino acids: CASRGDRVGTEAFF. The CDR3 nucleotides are TGCGCCAGCCGCGGGGACAGGGTAGGCACTGAAGCTTTCTTT.